The sequence of this TCR beta chain was determined in a study of neoadjuvant anti-PD-1 for oral cavity cancer. Study-level information: Nivolumab at 3 mg/kg was mostly given biweekly, three to four doses, pre-surgery. Patients without progression got a fourth dose around day 43. Study findings and constraints: TCR analyses covered only a few patients per response group. Larger post-treatment preexisting tumor clones tracked with greater tumor shrinkage.

Time point: after neoadjuvant nivolumab, at surgical resection. The CDR3 covers 18 residues. Germline CDR1 SGHVS, CDR2 FQNEAQ. V lost 5 bases and J lost 0, with 19 bases in between. Produced via immunoSEQ multiplex PCR; TCRdb's table is partial and in-frame only. In the table there are about 15,000 clones, about 34% of which are singletons. A remark on this clone: Antigen: not known.

This clonotype originated in a person aged 40 to 85 with oral cavity squamous cell carcinoma. The V gene is TRBV7-8, the J gene TRBJ1-4; D may be TRBD1 (6 bases). The input for sequencing was tumor tissue, taken after nivolumab (anti-PD-1) treatment. The CDR3 bases are TGTGCCAGCAGCGTAGGGGGAGGGCCAAGCGCAACTAATGAAAAACTGTTTTTT. Protein product: CASSVGGGPSATNEKLFF.